A single sample gave rise to the 20 T cell receptor beta chains below, sequenced in a study of blood T cell repertoires in COVID-19. Assay: immunoSEQ multiplex PCR; the TCRdb copy retains only in-frame clones and omits some. In the table there are roughly 100,000 clones, 70% to 90% of which are singletons. What was sequenced was peripheral blood. The source of these receptors is a human donor in a cohort sampled during active COVID-19.

The chain combines TRBV3-1 (or the pseudogene TRBV3-2) with TRBJ2-7; D not resolved. This CDR3 has 14 amino acids. Germline V gives CDR1 LGHDT, CDR2 YNNKEL (reference sequence). V was trimmed by 0 bases and J by 1 base, leaving 7 bases between them. For the CDR3, the DNA is TGTGCCAGCAGCCAAGACGTCGCGTCCTACGAGCAGTACTTC. Amino acids: CASSQDVASYEQYF.

The V call is TRBV3-1 (or the pseudogene TRBV3-2), the J call TRBJ2-7; D gene unclear. V was cut by 1 base and J by 6 bases, with 7 bases left in between. CDR1 is LGHDT and CDR2 is YNNKEL in the germline V gene (reference sequence). This CDR3 comprises 12 residues. CDR3 DNA sequence: TGTGCCAGCAGCCAAGGCGTCGGCGAGCAGTACTTC. Protein sequence: CASSQGVGEQYF.

The chain combines TRBV5-8 with TRBJ2-1; possibly TRBD1 for D (6 bases). From germline, CDR1 is SGHTS and CDR2 YDEGEE. Trimming left V 3 bases short and J 2 bases short, with 12 bases between. This CDR3 has 15 residues. CDR3 DNA: TGTGCCAGCAGCTCAAGGGGGTCTACCTACAATGAGCAGTTCTTC. Its translation is CASSSRGSTYNEQFF.

This sequence joins TRBV7-2 and TRBJ2-7; 9 bases are shared with TRBD1. CDR1 and CDR2 from the germline V gene are SGHTA and FQGNSA. This CDR3 spans 15 amino acids. Trimming at V came to 0 bases and at J to 5 bases, leaving 5 bases not matched to a gene. The CDR3 is CASSLAGQGFDEQYF. In DNA form, the CDR3 reads TGTGCCAGCAGCTTAGCGGGACAGGGTTTTGACGAGCAGTACTTC.

The chain couples TRBV18 to TRBJ1-1; 7 positions agree with TRBD1. Germline CDR1 is KGHSH and CDR2 is LQKENI. Trimming at V came to 3 bases and at J to 4 bases, leaving 8 bases not matched to a gene. This CDR3 is built from 15 residues. The CDR3 protein is CASSPSRQGGTEAFF. As DNA, the CDR3 is TGTGCCAGCTCACCGTCCCGACAGGGAGGCACTGAAGCTTTCTTT.

The count of this clone is one. This chain joins TRBV5-1 and TRBJ2-3; 10 positions match TRBD2. This CDR3 comprises 15 residues. Germline CDR1 SGHRS, CDR2 YFSETQ. The junction had 2 bases not matched to a gene; V was cut back by 0 bases and J by 4 bases. As DNA, the CDR3 is TGCGCCAGCAGCTTGGCGCTAGCGGGAGCAGATACGCAGTATTTT. This sequence encodes CASSLALAGADTQYF.

The gene calls are TRBV24-1 and TRBJ2-1; D is perhaps TRBD2 (6 bases). Germline values: CDR1 KGHDR, CDR2 SFDVKD. Trimming cost V 0 bases and J 0 bases, with 8 bases left between them. This CDR3 has 16 amino acids. As DNA, the CDR3 is TGTGCCACCAGTGATTTGCCAGCGGGCTCCTACAATGAGCAGTTCTTC. Encoded protein: CATSDLPAGSYNEQFF.

The count of this clone is one. In nucleotides, the CDR3 is TGTGCCAGCAGCTTGTCTGGGGAGCGCAAAAACATTCAGTACTTC. Residues: CASSLSGERKNIQYF. The V gene is TRBV7-9, the J gene TRBJ2-4, with D tentatively TRBD2 (5 bases). CDR1 SEHNR and CDR2 FQNEAQ come from the germline V gene (reference sequence). Trimming left V 3 bases short and J 3 bases short, with 12 bases between. The CDR3 has 15 amino acids.

This chain connects TRBV2 to TRBJ1-2; D is uncertain. V was pared by 7 bases and J by 2 bases, with 8 bases between. CDR3 length: 12 amino acids. Per germline, CDR1 SNHLY and CDR2 FYNNEI. The CDR3 loop is CASMVGNYGYTF. The CDR3 coding sequence is TGTGCCAGCATGGTCGGGAACTATGGCTACACCTTC.

J is TRBJ2-1 and V is TRBV19, with 10 nucleotides matching TRBD1. The ends lost 4 bases at V and 9 bases at J; junction bases unmatched: 15. This CDR3 has 17 residues. The germline gives CDR1 LNHDA, CDR2 SQIVND (reference sequence). CDR3 DNA sequence: TGTGCCAGTAGTACCCAACCGGGACAGGGGAGATGGGGTGAGCAGTTCTTC. Translation: CASSTQPGQGRWGEQFF. Full variable domain (remainder filled in from reference TRBV19 and TRBJ2-1): DGGITQSPKYLFRKEGQNVTLSCEQNLNHDAMYWYRQDPGQGLRLIYYSQIVNDFQKGDIAEGYSVSREKKESFPLTVTSAQKNPTAFYLCASSTQPGQGRWGEQFFGPGTRLTVL.

V usage is TRBV5-1 and J usage is TRBJ2-1, with TRBD2 matching over 14 bases. V lost 7 bases, J lost 10 bases, and 7 bases stayed unmatched. Germline V CDR1 and CDR2: SGHRS, YFSETQ. CDR3 length: 14 residues. The CDR3 reads CASVGTSGSREQFF. As DNA, the CDR3 is TGCGCCAGCGTCGGGACTAGCGGGAGCAGAGAGCAGTTCTTC.

V gene TRBV9 combines with J gene TRBJ1-3, with D tentatively TRBD1 (6 bases). V was cut by 3 bases and J by 2 bases, with 15 bases left in between. CDR1 is SGDLS and CDR2 is YYNGEE in the germline V gene. The CDR3 is made up of 16 amino acids. The CDR3 sequence is CASSGVTRGTGNTIYF. The DNA for the CDR3 is TGTGCCAGCAGCGGGGTCACCAGGGGCACTGGAAACACCATATATTTT.

This chain connects TRBV5-6 to TRBJ2-2, with 11 positions matching TRBD2. The CDR3 is made up of 14 amino acids. Germline assignment: CDR1 SGHDT and CDR2 YYEEEE. V shed 3 bases and J 6 bases; nucleotides not matched to a gene: 1. The CDR3 DNA is TGTGCCAGCAGCTATAGCGGGGGGGCCGGGGAGCTGTTTTTT. This sequence encodes CASSYSGGAGELFF.

This clone was seen a handful of times. V and J are TRBV15 and TRBJ2-2; a weak D match, TRBD1 (5 bases). V lost 1 base, J lost 6 bases, and 15 bases lay in between. CDR1 is LNHNV, CDR2 YYDKDF, per germline (reference sequence). This CDR3 comprises 16 residues. Written as DNA, the CDR3 is TGTGCCACCAGCAGAGTACTGGCAGGGTCGGCCGGGGAGCTGTTTTTT. Its protein product is CATSRVLAGSAGELFF.

The chain couples TRBV15 to TRBJ1-5; 7 bases line up with TRBD1. Germline CDR1 is LNHNV and CDR2 is YYDKDF (reference sequence). V trimming: 5 bases; J trimming: 0 bases; junction bases outside the gene matches: 4. The CDR3 contains 15 residues. In DNA, the CDR3 is TGTGCCACCAGCCGGGACAGCCTTAGCAATCAGCCCCAGCATTTT. This gives the protein CATSRDSLSNQPQHF.

This rearrangement joins TRBV6-6 to TRBJ2-7, with 10 bases that match TRBD2. The CDR3 is made up of 13 amino acids. The germline gives CDR1 MNHNY, CDR2 SVGAGI (reference sequence). The V gene end was trimmed by 7 bases and the J gene end by 9 bases; junction bases not matched to a gene: 9. Here the CDR3 reads CASTRAGGLVQYF. CDR3 DNA: TGTGCCAGCACAAGAGCGGGGGGGCTGGTGCAGTACTTC.

The chain is built from TRBV2 and TRBJ2-7, with TRBD1 matching 9 bases. J gave up 6 bases and V 7 bases, and 10 bases lay outside the gene matches. The CDR3 loop spans 14 amino acids. Germline values: CDR1 SNHLY, CDR2 FYNNEI. This chain's CDR3 is CASTGTGRLGEQYF. For the CDR3, the DNA is TGTGCCAGCACCGGGACAGGGAGGTTAGGCGAGCAGTACTTC.

This clone showed up just a few times. V usage is TRBV5-5 and J usage is TRBJ2-5; D perhaps matches TRBD1 (5 bases). The CDR3 is made up of 18 amino acids. CDR1 is SGHKS and CDR2 is YYEKEE in the germline V gene (reference sequence). V shed 2 bases and J shed 1 base, with 21 bases lying between them. The CDR3 loop is CASSLGWLSGRIQETQYF. Written as DNA, the CDR3 is TGTGCCAGCAGCTTAGGATGGTTGTCAGGGCGTATCCAAGAGACCCAGTACTTC. The complete variable domain, with remaining parts taken from reference TRBV5-5 and TRBJ2-5, reads DAGVTQSPTHLIKTRGQQVTLRCSPISGHKSVSWYQQVLGQGPQFIFQYYEKEERGRGNFPDRFSARQFPNYSSELNVNALLLGDSALYLCASSLGWLSGRIQETQYFGPGTRLLVL.

In its sample, this clone was seen a few times. The rearrangement links TRBV28 to TRBJ1-5; TRBD1 is a possible D gene (5 bases). This CDR3 has 12 residues. Germline CDR1 reads MDHEN; CDR2 reads SYDVKM. V lost 4 bases to trimming and J lost 7 bases, with 8 bases between them. DNA for the CDR3: TGTGCCAGCAGTTCGCAGGGCCAGCCCCAGCATTTT. Translating it yields CASSSQGQPQHF.

J is TRBJ1-2 and V is TRBV19; weak D call: TRBD1 (5 bases). This CDR3 spans 13 amino acids. Trimming took off 6 bases at V and 2 bases at J, with 10 bases between the two ends. Germline assignment: CDR1 LNHDA and CDR2 SQIVND (reference sequence). In DNA form, the CDR3 reads TGTGCCAGTAGATGGGGCGGAAACTATGGCTACACCTTC. Protein product: CASRWGGNYGYTF.